The sequence of this TCR beta chain was determined in a study of blood T cell repertoires in COVID-19. Profiled with immunoSEQ multiplex PCR; TCRdb holds only in-frame clones, not every one. Of 200,000 to 250,000 clones in the sample, roughly 84% were seen once. CDR1 is SGHNT, CDR2 YENEEA, per germline. This CDR3 comprises 15 residues. Trimming stripped 5 bases from V and 4 bases from J, with 16 bases between. The chain uses TRBV11-3 and TRBJ2-3, with a weak D call TRBD1 (8 bases). The TCR originated in a woman aged 80 or over with acute or convalescent COVID-19. The sample comprised peripheral blood. CDR3 amino acids: CASSTGTGGADTQYF. CDR3 sequence (DNA): TGTGCCAGCAGCACCGGAACAGGGGGGGCAGATACGCAGTATTTT. Complete variable domain (other parts from reference TRBV11-3 and TRBJ2-3): EAGVVQSPRYKIIEKKQPVAFWCNPISGHNTLYWYLQNLGQGPELLIRYENEEAVDDSQLPKDRFSAERLKGVDSTLKIQPAELGDSAVYLCASSTGTGGADTQYFGPGTRLTVL.